Listed below are T cell receptor beta chains from one sample, sequenced in a study of T cells in Graves' hyperthyroidism and ophthalmopathy. MiXCR, applied by TCRdb to the multiplex PCR reads, yields one record per CDR3 protein. This sample yields about 700,000 distinct CDR3 sequences, of which 14% are seen a single time; roughly 10% belongs to the top ten. Sequencing was carried out using blood. The receptors originated from a woman aged 18-29 years with Graves' hyperthyroidism. Each CDR3 is given with its conserved first and last residue. Each record gives: D gene, V gene, clone size, J gene, CDR3 DNA, CDR3 protein. A D gene is named only where the DNA matches it firmly. Rows give clone size only sometimes, using once, few, many, or a class for an expanded clone.

d_gene: TRBD2; v_gene: TRBV4-1; abundance: .; j_gene: TRBJ2-1; CDR3nt: TGCGCCAGCAGACTAGCGGGAGCTGGGAATGAGCAGTTCTTC; CDR3aa: CASRLAGAGNEQFF
d_gene: .; v_gene: TRBV20-1; abundance: few; j_gene: TRBJ2-7; CDR3nt: TGCAGTGCTCGCTTTTCCTCTCGGGAGCAGTACTTC; CDR3aa: CSARFSSREQYF
d_gene: .; v_gene: TRBV5-1; abundance: once; j_gene: TRBJ1-3; CDR3nt: TGCGCCAGCAGCCCTTCCACTGGAAACACCGTATATTTT; CDR3aa: CASSPSTGNTVYF
d_gene: .; v_gene: TRBV18; abundance: few; j_gene: TRBJ1-2; CDR3nt: TGTGCCAGCTCACCACCCGGTCAGAGACATGGCTACACCTTC; CDR3aa: CASSPPGQRHGYTF
d_gene: TRBD2; v_gene: TRBV20-1; abundance: .; j_gene: TRBJ2-1; CDR3nt: TGCAGTGCTTGGGTTAGCGGGAGGCGTTACAATGAGCAGTTCTTC; CDR3aa: CSAWVSGRRYNEQFF
d_gene: .; v_gene: TRBV6-1; abundance: many; j_gene: TRBJ2-7; CDR3nt: TGTGCCAGCAGTGAATGGGACACAACCTACGAGCAGTACTTC; CDR3aa: CASSEWDTTYEQYF
d_gene: .; v_gene: TRBV28; abundance: many; j_gene: TRBJ2-5; CDR3nt: TGTGCCAGTACGGCGGTAGGCCAAGAGACCCAGTACTTC; CDR3aa: CASTAVGQETQYF
d_gene: .; v_gene: TRBV4-1; abundance: .; j_gene: TRBJ2-2; CDR3nt: TGCGCCAGCAGCCAACCAACAGGTTCCACCGGGGAGCTGTTTTTT; CDR3aa: CASSQPTGSTGELFF
d_gene: TRBD1; v_gene: TRBV13; abundance: many; j_gene: TRBJ1-4; CDR3nt: TGTGCCAGCAGCCCACCCGGGACAGGAGCGGAAAAACTGTTTTTT; CDR3aa: CASSPPGTGAEKLFF
d_gene: TRBD1; v_gene: TRBV20-1; abundance: many; j_gene: TRBJ2-5; CDR3nt: TGCAGTGCTTACGGCGCTCCGGGACAGGGTATTGCGGAGACCCAGTACTTC; CDR3aa: CSAYGAPGQGIAETQYF
d_gene: .; v_gene: TRBV18; abundance: many; j_gene: TRBJ1-5; CDR3nt: TGTGCCAGCTCACGGGTAGATCAGCCCCAGCATTTT; CDR3aa: CASSRVDQPQHF
d_gene: TRBD1; v_gene: TRBV20-1; abundance: many; j_gene: TRBJ2-7; CDR3nt: TGCAGTGCTAGAGGACAGGGAGTTTACGAGCAGTACTTC; CDR3aa: CSARGQGVYEQYF
d_gene: TRBD1; v_gene: TRBV3-1; abundance: many; j_gene: TRBJ2-5; CDR3nt: TGTGCCAGCAGCAACCAGGGGGTGTGGGAGACCCAGTACTTC; CDR3aa: CASSNQGVWETQYF
d_gene: .; v_gene: TRBV13; abundance: few; j_gene: TRBJ2-1; CDR3nt: TGTGCCAGCAGCTATGGGCCCTACACGTCCTACAATGAGCAGTTCTTC; CDR3aa: CASSYGPYTSYNEQFF
d_gene: TRBD1; v_gene: TRBV4-1; abundance: .; j_gene: TRBJ1-2; CDR3nt: TGCGCCAGCAGCCAAGTTTCGGACAGGGGGCGAGGCTACACCTTC; CDR3aa: CASSQVSDRGRGYTF
d_gene: TRBD2; v_gene: TRBV30; abundance: many; j_gene: TRBJ2-5; CDR3nt: TGTGCCTGGAGAGCGGGAGGGCTCCAAGAGACCCAGTACTTC; CDR3aa: CAWRAGGLQETQYF
d_gene: TRBD2; v_gene: TRBV18; abundance: many; j_gene: TRBJ2-1; CDR3nt: TGTGCCAGCTCACCTCTGAGCGTGGGAGGGAGCTCCTACAATGAGCAGTTCTTC; CDR3aa: CASSPLSVGGSSYNEQFF
d_gene: .; v_gene: TRBV29-1; abundance: once; j_gene: TRBJ2-7; CDR3nt: TGCAGCGTCCCTATCTGGGGGGATACCTCCTACGAGCAGTACTTC; CDR3aa: CSVPIWGDTSYEQYF
d_gene: .; v_gene: TRBV27; abundance: many; j_gene: TRBJ1-2; CDR3nt: TGTGCCAGCAAGGAGGGGGGCTTTGGCTACACCTTC; CDR3aa: CASKEGGFGYTF
d_gene: .; v_gene: TRBV13; abundance: many; j_gene: TRBJ1-1; CDR3nt: TGTGCCAGCACCCGAGCCGGGGGAGCTTTCTTT; CDR3aa: CASTRAGGAFF
d_gene: .; v_gene: TRBV11-2; abundance: many; j_gene: TRBJ2-7; CDR3nt: TGTGCCAGCAGCCCGGGGGGAGGGGGCTACGAGCAGTACTTC; CDR3aa: CASSPGGGGYEQYF